This TCR beta chain was captured by sequencing in a study of blood T cell repertoires in COVID-19. This CDR3 is built from 13 residues. CDR1 SGHRS and CDR2 YFSETQ come from the germline V gene. V lost 4 bases and J 1 base, leaving 6 bases between the germline ends. Produced via immunoSEQ multiplex PCR; TCRdb's table is partial and in-frame only. The sample contains about 180,000 clones, more than 80% of which appear only once. Two consecutive negative NP/OP PCR tests, clearance, or resolved symptoms defined Cohort 3 recovery. The TCR sequence derives from a man in his forties who had recovered from COVID-19. V usage is TRBV5-1 and J usage is TRBJ1-5; D is undetermined. The material sequenced was PBMCs or T cells enriched from blood (not recorded which). CDR3 nucleotide sequence: TGCGCCAGCAGCCCGGAGAGCAATCAGCCCCAGCATTTT. This encodes CASSPESNQPQHF.